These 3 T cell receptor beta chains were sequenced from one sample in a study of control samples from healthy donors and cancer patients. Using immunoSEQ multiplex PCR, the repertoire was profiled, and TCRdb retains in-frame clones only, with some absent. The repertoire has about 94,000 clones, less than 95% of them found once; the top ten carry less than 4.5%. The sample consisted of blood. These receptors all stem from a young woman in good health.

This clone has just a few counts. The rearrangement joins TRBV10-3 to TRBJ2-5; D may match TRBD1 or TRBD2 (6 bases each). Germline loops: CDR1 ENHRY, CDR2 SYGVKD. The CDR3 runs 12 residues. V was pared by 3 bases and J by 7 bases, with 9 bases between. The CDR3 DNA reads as TGTGCCATCAGTGAACAGGGAGGGACCCAGTACTTC. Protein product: CAISEQGGTQYF.

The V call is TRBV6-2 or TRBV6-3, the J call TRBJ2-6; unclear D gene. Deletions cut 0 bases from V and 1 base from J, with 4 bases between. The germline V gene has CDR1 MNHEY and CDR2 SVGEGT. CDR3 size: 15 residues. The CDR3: CASSYSGSGANVLTF. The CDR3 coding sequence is TGTGCCAGCAGTTACTCGGGTTCTGGGGCCAACGTCCTGACTTTC.

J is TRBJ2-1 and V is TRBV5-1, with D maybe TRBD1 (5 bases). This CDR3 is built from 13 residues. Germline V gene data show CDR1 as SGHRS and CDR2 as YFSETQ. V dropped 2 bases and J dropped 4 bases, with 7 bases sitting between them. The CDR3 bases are TGCGCCAGCAGCTTCGGACAATACAATGAGCAGTTCTTC. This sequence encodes CASSFGQYNEQFF. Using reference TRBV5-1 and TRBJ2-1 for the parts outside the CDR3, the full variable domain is KAGVTQTPRYLIKTRGQQVTLSCSPISGHRSVSWYQQTPGQGLQFLFEYFSETQRNKGNFPGRFSGRQFSNSRSEMNVSTLELGDSALYLCASSFGQYNEQFFGPGTRLTVL.